This TCR beta chain was identified during a study of blood T cell repertoires in COVID-19. This table comes from immunoSEQ multiplex PCR, and its TCRdb copy is limited to in-frame clones, with some not included. The top ten clones hold over 10% of a sample with 150,000 or so clones, roughly 83% of them seen once. The sample taken for sequencing was PBMCs or T cells enriched from blood (not recorded which). The clonotype comes from a woman aged 55-69 years who had recovered from COVID-19.

CDR3 protein: CASSEDPQGGVEKLFF. The CDR3 DNA follows: TGTGCCAGCAGCGAGGACCCACAGGGGGGCGTTGAAAAACTGTTTTTT. V is TRBV5-4 and J is TRBJ1-4, with TRBD1 matching 8 bases. This CDR3 is built from 16 residues. Unmatched junction bases numbered 12, after V lost 4 bases and J lost 7 bases. Germline loops: CDR1 SGHNT, CDR2 YYREEE (reference sequence).